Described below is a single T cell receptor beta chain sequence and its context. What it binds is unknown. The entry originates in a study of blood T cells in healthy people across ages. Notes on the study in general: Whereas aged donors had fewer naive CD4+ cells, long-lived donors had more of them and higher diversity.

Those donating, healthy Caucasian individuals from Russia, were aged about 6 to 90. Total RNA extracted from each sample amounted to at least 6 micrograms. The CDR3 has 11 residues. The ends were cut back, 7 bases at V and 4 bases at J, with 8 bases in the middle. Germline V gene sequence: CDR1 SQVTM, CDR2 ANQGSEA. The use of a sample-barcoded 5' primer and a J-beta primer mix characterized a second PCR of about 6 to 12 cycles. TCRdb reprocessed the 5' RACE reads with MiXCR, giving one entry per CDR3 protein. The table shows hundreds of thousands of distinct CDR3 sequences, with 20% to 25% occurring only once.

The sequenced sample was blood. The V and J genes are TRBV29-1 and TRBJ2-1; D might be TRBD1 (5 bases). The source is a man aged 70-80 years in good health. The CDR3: CSDQGYNEQFF. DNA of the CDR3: TGCAGCGACCAGGGTTACAATGAGCAGTTCTTC.